A single sample is the source of the 21 T cell receptor beta chains below, sequenced in a study of regulatory T cells in long-lasting Graves disease. Sample time point: persistent/refractory GD, antithyroid drugs over 5 years with positive TRAb. With RNA extracted from PBMCs as input, the TCR library was made. Combining iRepertoire HTBI primers with Arm-PCR of CDR3 regions, the authors built TCR beta libraries. TCRdb reprocessed the multiplex PCR reads with MiXCR, giving one entry per CDR3 protein. The sample shows 420,000 or so distinct CDR3 sequences, roughly a quarter of them seen only once. This specimen consisted of peripheral blood mononuclear cells (PBMCs), obtained when the disease was refractory, from a patient treated with antithyroid drugs. All receptors derive from a female donor with Graves disease.

This clonotype was counted a few times. This could be a read error, since a much larger clone is one nucleotide away. Since the CDR3 does not end with the conserved phenylalanine or tryptophan, this likely comes from a read error. The chain has TRBV7-2 and TRBJ1-1; a weak D match, TRBD1 (5 bases). The V gene lost 5 bases and the J gene lost 1 base, with 14 bases spanning the gap. The germline gives CDR1 SGHTA, CDR2 FQGNSA. The length of the CDR3 is 15 residues. CDR3 protein: CASSRGRVSNTEAFS. CDR3 DNA: TGTGCCAGCAGCCGAGGCAGGGTTTCGAACACTGAAGCTTTCTCT.

The sample holds a few counts of this clonotype. The germline gene is not matched at one end of the junction; a read error may be the cause. The V and J genes are TRBV4-2 and TRBJ1-4; 10 nucleotides align to TRBD1. In germline, CDR1 is LGHNA, CDR2 YNFKEQ. This CDR3 is built from 14 residues. The DNA for the CDR3 is TGTGCCAGCAGCCAAGCTAGGACAGGGGGATTCCCAACTTTT. Its protein product is CASSQARTGGFPTF.

The chain links TRBV30 to TRBJ1-5, with D perhaps TRBD1 (6 bases). This CDR3 has 14 residues. CDR1 is GTSNPN, CDR2 SVGIG, per germline (reference sequence). With 4 bases removed from V and 2 bases from J, the gap between germline ends came to 12 bases. The DNA of the CDR3 is TGTGCCTGGACCGGGACACTCGGCAATCAGCCCCAGCATTTT. Protein product: CAWTGTLGNQPQHF.

This clonotype showed up just a few times. V and J are TRBV29-1 and TRBJ1-5; D not resolved. From germline, CDR1 is SQVTM and CDR2 ANQGSEA. The CDR3 spans 13 residues. Trimming pared 4 bases from V and 3 bases from J, leaving 10 bases between. The chain's CDR3 is CSVAAGYNQPQHF. CDR3 bases: TGCAGCGTTGCGGCGGGGTACAATCAGCCCCAGCATTTT.

This clonotype was observed at least ten times. The chain's CDR3 is CSVGLSGGYTF. DNA of the CDR3: TGCAGCGTTGGTCTCAGCGGGGGCTACACCTTC. V gene TRBV29-1 combines with J gene TRBJ1-2, with D unresolved. This CDR3 comprises 11 residues. The V gene lost 4 bases and the J gene lost 8 bases, with 11 bases spanning the gap. From germline, CDR1 is SQVTM and CDR2 ANQGSEA.

This clonotype was recorded a few times. The CDR3 nucleotides read TGTGCCAGCAGTTTACTGGGGACTAGCGCCTCCTACGAGCAGTACTTC. Amino acids: CASSLLGTSASYEQYF. The chain uses TRBV12-3 or TRBV12-4 and TRBJ2-7; 10 bases are a match to TRBD2. The CDR3 extends over 16 amino acids. V lost 2 bases to trimming and J lost 0 bases; unmatched junction nucleotides: 4.

This clonotype was detected only a few times. This chain joins TRBV12-3 or TRBV12-4 and TRBJ1-5; a possible D gene is TRBD1 (6 bases). CDR3 length: 16 residues. Trimming took off 4 bases at V and 9 bases at J, with 22 bases between the two ends. The CDR3 DNA sequence: TGTGCCAGCAGTTATTGGGCAGGTTCGGGGGGGCGGCCCCAGCATTTT. Protein sequence: CASSYWAGSGGRPQHF.

Turning to this clonotype: A much larger clone lies a single base off, so this may be a read error. The gene calls are TRBV28 and TRBJ2-7; possible D gene TRBD2, 5 bases. The CDR3 covers 14 residues. Germline V lookup: CDR1 MDHEN, CDR2 SYDVKM. V was clipped by 5 bases and J by 4 bases, with 15 bases between them. The chain's CDR3 is CASSLYGESYEQYF. CDR3 DNA: TGTGCCAGCAGTCTTTACGGGGAGAGTTACGAGCAGTACTTC.

The CDR3: CASSAQGGSYNEQFF. The CDR3 DNA sequence: TGTGCCAGCAGCGCGCAGGGAGGCTCCTACAATGAGCAGTTCTTC. The chain employs TRBV9 and TRBJ2-1, with D tentatively TRBD2 (6 bases). The V end lost 3 bases, the J end lost 0 bases, and 10 bases lay between the germline ends. The CDR3 covers 15 residues. Germline values: CDR1 SGDLS, CDR2 YYNGEE.

The chain joins TRBV3-1 to TRBJ2-3, with TRBD2 matching 14 bases. CDR1 and CDR2 (germline): LGHDT, YNNKEL (reference sequence). Trimming removed 6 bases from V and 7 bases from J; junction bases left unmatched: 3. The CDR3 is 14 residues long. Here the CDR3 reads CASRGLAGAYTQYF. The CDR3 DNA sequence: TGTGCCAGCAGGGGACTAGCGGGAGCTTATACGCAGTATTTT.

The rearrangement joins TRBV20-1 to TRBJ2-4; D call uncertain. Looked up from germline, CDR1 is DFQATT and CDR2 is SNEGSKA (reference sequence). V was trimmed by 2 bases and J by 9 bases, leaving 8 bases between them. The CDR3 covers 11 residues. Here the CDR3 DNA reads TGCAGTGCTAGACAGGAGATCATTCAGTACTTC. Translating gives CSARQEIIQYF.

This clonotype came up many times. V usage is TRBV28 and J usage is TRBJ1-1, with D possibly TRBD1 on 5 matching bases. Germline assignment: CDR1 MDHEN and CDR2 SYDVKM. The V end lost 10 bases, the J end lost 6 bases, and 18 bases lay between the germline ends. CDR3 length: 13 residues. The CDR3 here is CATEGGGSAEAFF. The CDR3 region has the DNA TGTGCCACGGAAGGCGGGGGAAGTGCTGAAGCTTTCTTT.

Concerning this clonotype itself: A clone one base away is much larger, so this may be a read error. The chain carries TRBV2 and TRBJ2-5, with D tentatively TRBD2 (5 bases). Germline loops: CDR1 SNHLY, CDR2 FYNNEI. The CDR3 has 13 residues. CDR3 DNA sequence: TGTGCCAGCAATATAGGGCTGGGAGAGGCCCAGTACTTC. The encoded protein is CASNIGLGEAQYF.

This clonotype appeared a few times. The gene calls are TRBV18 and TRBJ2-5; 11 positions agree with TRBD2. V dropped 3 bases and J dropped 4; count of bases not matched to a gene: 7. This CDR3 has 16 residues. The germline V gene has CDR1 KGHSH and CDR2 LQKENI. In DNA, the CDR3 is TGTGCCAGCTCACCGATAGCGGGAGGGAGTGGAGAGACCCAGTACTTC. Translating it yields CASSPIAGGSGETQYF. The variable domain in full, completed from reference TRBV18 and TRBJ2-5, reads NAGVMQNPRHLVRRRGQEARLRCSPMKGHSHVYWYRQLPEEGLKFMVYLQKENIIDESGMPKERFSAEFPKEGPSILRIQQVVRGDSAAYFCASSPIAGGSGETQYFGPGTRLLVL.

The chain recombines TRBV29-1 with TRBJ1-1; no firm D call. Between the trimmed V and J ends, which lost 5 bases and 0 bases, there was a span of 13 bases. Germline V gives CDR1 SQVTM, CDR2 ANQGSEA. The CDR3 has 14 amino acids. DNA of the CDR3: TGCAGCGTTCAAAACGTCCTCATGAACACTGAAGCTTTCTTT. Its protein product is CSVQNVLMNTEAFF.

This clonotype has at least ten counts. This sequence joins TRBV25-1 and TRBJ2-3; D uncertain. The CDR3 loop spans 14 amino acids. Trimming took 3 bases from V and 2 from J, leaving 9 bases between them. Germline V lookup: CDR1 MGHDK, CDR2 SYGVNS. The CDR3 coding sequence is TGTGCCAGCAGTGAGTCTTCCACCACAGATACGCAGTATTTT. This translates into CASSESSTTDTQYF.

This clonotype was counted at least ten times. V usage is TRBV28 and J usage is TRBJ1-2; tentative D call: TRBD1 (5 bases). This CDR3 region has 14 residues. Trimming pared 3 bases from V and 4 bases from J, leaving 12 bases between. The V gene's germline CDR1 is MDHEN and CDR2 SYDVKM. The CDR3 region has the DNA TGTGCCAGCAGTTTCTCCGGACAAAGCTATGGCTACACCTTC. It codes for CASSFSGQSYGYTF.

This clonotype is a singleton in its sample. This chain links TRBV28 with TRBJ2-7, with 14 bases identical to TRBD2. From germline, CDR1 is MDHEN and CDR2 SYDVKM. The CDR3 is 17 residues long. V gave up 6 bases and J gave up 5 bases; unmatched junction bases: 12. CDR3 nucleotides: TGTGCCAGCAGCCCAGGACTAGCGGGAGGTCTGAACCACGAGCAGTACTTC. Amino acids: CASSPGLAGGLNHEQYF.

This clonotype was seen more than once but under ten times. This chain connects TRBV13 to TRBJ2-2; 7 bases line up with TRBD1. The germline V gene encodes CDR1 PRHDT and CDR2 FYEKMQ (reference sequence). With V trimmed by 11 bases and J by 2 bases, 5 bases remained unmatched. The CDR3 runs to 13 residues. The CDR3 DNA follows: TGTGCCGGAAGGACAGGCAACACCGGGGAGCTGTTTTTT. Protein: CAGRTGNTGELFF.

In this sample, this clonotype turned up a few times. The genes are TRBV6-1 and TRBJ1-3; D may be TRBD1 (6 bases). V was shortened by 5 bases and J by 3 bases, with 11 bases between the two germline ends. The CDR3 runs 14 residues. Germline lookup yields CDR1 MNHNS and CDR2 SASEGT. CDR3 in DNA: TGTGCCAGCAGTCGACAGGTCTTTGGAAACACCATATATTTT. Translated, it gives CASSRQVFGNTIYF.

Ten or more counts support this clonotype. The chain joins TRBV7-8 to TRBJ2-7, with 7 bases aligning to TRBD2. The J segment lost 3 bases and the V segment lost 5 bases, leaving 16 bases of the junction unmatched. CDR1 is SGHVS and CDR2 is FQNEAQ in the germline V gene. This CDR3 comprises 17 residues. CDR3 bases: TGTGCCAGCAGCCGTCCAACACTAGCGCCAGAGGTCTACGAGCAGTACTTC. Protein sequence: CASSRPTLAPEVYEQYF.